The 17 T cell receptor beta chains below all came from one sample that was sequenced in a study of beta chain features in type 1 diabetes. Expressed TCRB transcripts were sequenced after all isolated RNA was converted to cDNA. Generated by immunoSEQ multiplex PCR, the TCRdb table keeps only in-frame clones and is missing some. The table records about 350,000 clones, around a fifth of them present only once. The sequenced sample was naive CD4+ T cells from blood. The receptors derive from a woman aged 18 to 35 in good health.

There are a few counts of this clone. The chain combines TRBV30 with TRBJ1-1, with 8 bases matching TRBD1. This CDR3 is 13 amino acids long. After removal of 4 bases from V and 1 base from J, the junction contained 2 bases not matched to a gene. CDR1 GTSNPN and CDR2 SVGIG come from the germline V gene (reference sequence). The CDR3 nucleotides read TGTGCCTGGACGCAGGGGGCGAACACTGAAGCTTTCTTT. It specifies CAWTQGANTEAFF.

The chain carries TRBV5-1 and TRBJ2-5; TRBD2 might be the D (5 bases). CDR3 length: 16 residues. V lost 0 bases and J 1 base, leaving 13 bases between the germline ends. Germline V lookup: CDR1 SGHRS, CDR2 YFSETQ. The DNA of the CDR3 is TGCGCCAGCAGCTTGGCCGCGTCGGGAACCCAAGAGACCCAGTACTTC. Translating gives CASSLAASGTQETQYF.

This clone was seen more than once but under ten times. J is TRBJ1-5 and V is TRBV7-9; D is undetermined. The V and J ends lost 5 bases and 4 bases respectively, with 6 bases between them. Germline V gene sequence: CDR1 SEHNR, CDR2 FQNEAQ (reference sequence). The CDR3 loop spans 12 amino acids. The CDR3 loop reads CASSPSNQPQHF. The DNA for the CDR3 is TGTGCCAGCAGCCCCAGTAATCAGCCCCAGCATTTT. Full variable domain (missing parts from reference TRBV7-9 and TRBJ1-5): DTGVSQNPRHKITKRGQNVTFRCDPISEHNRLYWYRQTLGQGPEFLTYFQNEAQLEKSRLLSDRFSAERPKGSFSTLEIQRTEQGDSAMYLCASSPSNQPQHFGDGTRLSIL.

The chain uses TRBV6-4 and TRBJ1-1; the D gene is possibly TRBD1 (6 bases). This CDR3 is 13 amino acids long. Germline assignment: CDR1 MRHNA and CDR2 SNTAGT. Trimming took 3 bases from V and 5 from J, leaving 10 bases between them. The CDR3 nucleotides are TGTGCCAGCAGTGAAGGGGGTGGAACTGAAGCTTTCTTT. Amino acids: CASSEGGGTEAFF.

This clone was seen only a few times. CDR3 nucleotides: TGTGCCAGCAGCCAAGGAGGGGGCGTATACGAGCAGTACTTC. It is translated as CASSQGGGVYEQYF. The rearrangement links TRBV14 to TRBJ2-7, with 7 bases that match TRBD1. V trimming: 1 base; J trimming: 4 bases; junction bases outside the gene matches: 4. The V gene's germline CDR1 is SGHDN and CDR2 FVKESK. The CDR3 runs 14 residues.

This chain uses TRBV1 with TRBJ2-4; the table's D gene call, TRBD2, was not cross checked with the DNA. TRBV1 is classified as a pseudogene. The CDR3 runs 15 residues. CDR3 amino acids: CTSSHEAGTKNIQYF. In DNA form, the CDR3 reads TGCACCAGCAGCCATGAAGCGGGAACCAAAAACATTCAGTACTTC.

V is TRBV7-6 and J is TRBJ2-1; a weak D match, TRBD2 (6 bases). Germline V gene data show CDR1 as SGHVS and CDR2 as FNYEAQ. The germline V and J ends were trimmed by 4 bases and 7 bases, with 17 bases remaining between them. The length of the CDR3 is 15 residues. The CDR3 bases are TGTGCCAGCAGCTCCCCTTTGCGGGCGGGAAATGAGCAGTTCTTC. Its translation: CASSSPLRAGNEQFF. The variable domain in full, with the rest retrieved from reference TRBV7-6 and TRBJ2-1, is GAGVSQSPRYKVTKRGQDVALRCDPISGHVSLYWYRQALGQGPEFLTYFNYEAQQDKSGLPNDRFSAERPEGSISTLTIQRTEQRDSAMYRCASSSPLRAGNEQFFGPGTRLTVL.

The V call is TRBV4-1, the J call TRBJ2-5; perhaps TRBD2 as D (6 bases). With 3 bases removed from V and 4 bases from J, the gap between germline ends came to 12 bases. From germline, CDR1 is MGHRA and CDR2 YSYEKL. The CDR3 runs 14 residues. The chain's CDR3 is CASSQDLGGETQYF. Here the CDR3 DNA reads TGCGCCAGCAGCCAGGACCTGGGGGGAGAGACCCAGTACTTC.

This clone was found a few times. This chain uses TRBV4-2 with TRBJ2-5; 16 bases map to TRBD2. Unmatched junction bases numbered 7, after V lost 4 bases and J lost 5 bases. CDR1 and CDR2 from the germline V gene are LGHNA and YNFKEQ. This CDR3 is built from 17 residues. The DNA for the CDR3 is TGTGCCAGCAGCCTCTCTGGGACTAGCGGGGGGGATGAGACCCAGTACTTC. Its translation is CASSLSGTSGGDETQYF.

The genes are TRBV18 and TRBJ2-5; tentatively, D is TRBD2 (5 bases). Germline V CDR1 and CDR2: KGHSH, LQKENI. This CDR3 region has 17 residues. V lost 2 bases and J lost 4, with 20 bases in between. CDR3 region: CASSPMVILAGGETQYF. The CDR3 nucleotides are TGTGCCAGCTCACCAATGGTCATCCTAGCTGGAGGAGAGACCCAGTACTTC.

Only a few counts were recorded for this clone. The CDR3 DNA is TGTGCCAGCTCACCACAACAGGGGGCGTCTGGGGCCAACGTCCTGACTTTC. It specifies CASSPQQGASGANVLTF. This chain links TRBV18 with TRBJ2-6; 9 bases fit TRBD1. The CDR3 spans 17 residues. V gave up 1 base and J gave up 1 base; unmatched junction bases: 2. Germline V gene data show CDR1 as KGHSH and CDR2 as LQKENI.

This clone was observed a few times. V gene TRBV18 combines with J gene TRBJ2-1; 9 nucleotides line up with TRBD1. Trimming removed 4 bases from V and 3 bases from J; junction bases left unmatched: 7. Germline V CDR1 and CDR2: KGHSH, LQKENI. This CDR3 is 16 amino acids long. The CDR3: CASSRHGTGNYNEQFF. The CDR3 DNA is TGTGCCAGCTCACGCCACGGGACAGGGAACTACAATGAGCAGTTCTTC.

In the case of this clone: The same CDR3 can be traced to other DNA sequences in this sample. The chain carries TRBV9 and TRBJ2-1; 9 positions agree with TRBD2. With V trimmed by 0 bases and J by 4 bases, 2 bases remained unmatched. Germline-derived CDR1 and CDR2 are SGDLS and YYNGEE. CDR3 length equals 15 residues. CDR3 residues: CASSVGGGAYNEQFF. Here the CDR3 DNA reads TGTGCCAGCAGCGTAGGCGGGGGGGCGTACAATGAGCAGTTCTTC.

The sample holds a few counts of this clone. This chain links TRBV11-1 with TRBJ2-5, with 10 bases matching TRBD2. The CDR3 covers 13 residues. Germline V gives CDR1 SGHAT, CDR2 FQDESV (reference sequence). Germline trimming cut 3 bases from V and 6 bases from J; bases unmatched to any gene: 1. CDR3 amino acids: CASSFSGGQTQYF. The CDR3 DNA sequence: TGTGCCAGCAGCTTTAGCGGGGGGCAGACCCAGTACTTC.

The CDR3 protein is CASSLGSASGGNEQFF. The CDR3 coding sequence is TGTGCCAGCAGCTTAGGGTCGGCTAGCGGAGGCAATGAGCAGTTCTTC. V usage is TRBV7-8 and J usage is TRBJ2-1; 7 bases line up with TRBD2. Trimming removed 1 base from V and 6 bases from J; junction bases left unmatched: 9. The length of the CDR3 is 16 residues. Germline CDR1 is SGHVS and CDR2 is FQNEAQ. The full variable domain, with the rest looked up from reference TRBV7-8 and TRBJ2-1, is GAGVSQSPRYKVAKRGQDVALRCDPISGHVSLFWYQQALGQGPEFLTYFQNEAQLDKSGLPSDRFFAERPEGSVSTLKIQRTQQEDSAVYLCASSLGSASGGNEQFFGPGTRLTVL.

The sample holds a few counts of this clone. The rearrangement uses TRBV18 and TRBJ2-3, with D perhaps TRBD1 (6 bases). Deletions cut 3 bases from V and 7 bases from J, with 11 bases between. Germline CDR1 KGHSH, CDR2 LQKENI. CDR3 length: 13 residues. DNA for the CDR3: TGTGCCAGCTCACCCCGGGACATTTATACGCAGTATTTT. Its protein is CASSPRDIYTQYF.

About this clone: At one boundary the junction diverges from the germline segment, which might be a read error. The chain employs TRBV12-5 and TRBJ2-7; D gene uncertain. Looked up from germline, CDR1 is LGHNT and CDR2 is FRNRAP. The CDR3 has 11 amino acids. The CDR3 DNA reads TGTGCTAGTGGTTTGGGCTACGAGCGGTACTTC. Translating it yields CASGLGYERYF.